A selection of T cell receptor beta chains follows, all from one sample in a study of PD-L1 blockade in urothelial cancer. Profiling relied on immunoSEQ multiplex PCR, and the TCRdb table lists in-frame clones only, not all of them. The sample includes 90,000 to 120,000 clones, around 93% of them seen just once. The sequencing used PBMCs, collected around atezolizumab (anti-PD-L1) treatment. The source of these receptors is an elderly woman with urothelial cancer. Each CDR3 is given with its conserved first and last residue. The D gene is left open where the match is weak. Not all rows give a size; the values are once, few, many and, for expanded clones, a class.

once	-	TRBV5-1	TRBJ1-2	TGCGCCAGCAGCTTCGGACTTGTAGGGTATGGCTACACCTTC	CASSFGLVGYGYTF
-	TRBD1	TRBV28	TRBJ2-1	TGTGCCAGCAGTGTTACAGGGGTCGAGCAGTTCTTC	CASSVTGVEQFF
once	-	TRBV5-4	TRBJ2-5	TGTGCCAGCAGCTTGGAGGGAGAAGGGTATTTGGGAAAGACCCAGTACTTC	CASSLEGEGYLGKTQYF
-	TRBD2	TRBV28	TRBJ2-7	TGTGCCAGCAGTACGGGACTAGCGGTCTACGAGCAGTACTTC	CASSTGLAVYEQYF
-	TRBD1	TRBV28	TRBJ2-7	TGTGCCAGCATCAGGACAGGGGGATACGAGCAGTACTTC	CASIRTGGYEQYF
-	TRBD1	TRBV19	TRBJ1-5	TGTGCCAGTAGTATCGGACCCCCAGGGGGCATGCAGCCCCAGCATTTT	CASSIGPPGGMQPQHF
once	-	TRBV4-2	TRBJ2-3	TGTGCCAGCAGCTCAACGACTCCGGGTGAGGGGGGGACGCAGTATTTT	CASSSTTPGEGGTQYF
once	-	TRBV18	TRBJ2-2	TGTGCCAGCGCCGGACAGCTTACAGCCGGGGAGCTGTTTTTT	CASAGQLTAGELFF
-	-	TRBV5-1	TRBJ2-3	TGCGCCAGCAGCTTGGGTCTCTTAAGTGGCGGAGGGGCCACAGATACGCAGTATTTT	CASSLGLLSGGGATDTQYF
-	TRBD2	TRBV5-1	TRBJ2-1	TGCGCCAGCAGCCTCATAGCGGGAGGTAGTGAGCAGTTCTTC	CASSLIAGGSEQFF
-	TRBD1	TRBV28	TRBJ1-1	TGTGCCAGCAGTAGACGATTCGGGACAGGGCCTGATGCTGAAGCTTTCTTT	CASSRRFGTGPDAEAFF
-	-	TRBV19	TRBJ1-1	TGTGCCAGTAGCCGCCCAATGACAGGTCCCCACACTGAAGCTTTCTTT	CASSRPMTGPHTEAFF
-	TRBD1	TRBV5-4	TRBJ1-2	TGTGCCAGCAGCACCCGCCTAGGACAGGGGGCGGATGGCTACACCTTC	CASSTRLGQGADGYTF
-	TRBD1	TRBV18	TRBJ2-6	TGTGCCAGCTCACCACAGGGACAGGGCCTTCTCTCTGGGGCCAACGTCCTGACTTTC	CASSPQGQGLLSGANVLTF
-	-	TRBV7-6	TRBJ2-3	TGTGCCAGCAGCTTAGCGACAGGTCGCACAGATACGCAGTATTTT	CASSLATGRTDTQYF
few	-	TRBV10-1	TRBJ1-1	TGCGCCAGCAGTGAGTCCCCGGACACTGAAGCTTTCTTT	CASSESPDTEAFF
-	-	TRBV6-1	TRBJ2-7	TGTGCCACAAAAACTTATGCTTCCTCCTACGAGCAGTACTTC	CATKTYASSYEQYF
-	TRBD1	TRBV28	TRBJ1-3	TGTGCCAGCGAGACAGGGGGCGCGTCTGGAAACACCATATATTTT	CASETGGASGNTIYF
-	-	TRBV7-9	TRBJ1-5	TGTGCCAGCAGCTTCACGACTCGGGATCAGCCCCAGCATTTT	CASSFTTRDQPQHF
-	TRBD1	TRBV19	TRBJ1-5	TGTGCCAGTAGCATGACAGGGGGCAATCAGCCCCAGCATTTT	CASSMTGGNQPQHF
-	TRBD2	TRBV27	TRBJ2-3	TGTGCCAGCAGGAGCGGGAGGGGCGGCACAGATACGCAGTATTTT	CASRSGRGGTDTQYF
-	-	TRBV5-5	TRBJ1-4	TGTGCCAGCAGCTTGGCCGGGTCAGGGCTTACTAATGAAAAACTGTTTTTT	CASSLAGSGLTNEKLFF
-	-	TRBV19	TRBJ1-1	TGTGCCAGTAGTATTCAGGGAACTGAAGCTTTCTTT	CASSIQGTEAFF
-	TRBD2	TRBV27	TRBJ2-7	TGTGCCAGCAGTTTTAGCGGGAGGAGTCCCTACGAGCAGTACTTC	CASSFSGRSPYEQYF
-	-	TRBV28	TRBJ2-3	TGTGCCAGCAGTCTCCCCTCGGGAGTGCCAGATACGCAGTATTTT	CASSLPSGVPDTQYF
-	-	TRBV5-6	TRBJ2-1	TGTGCCAGCAGCTTGGGCCCCAGCGACTACAATGAGCAGTTCTTC	CASSLGPSDYNEQFF
once	-	TRBV9	TRBJ1-5	TGTGCCAGCAGCGTTACAGGAGATAGCAATCAGCCCCAGCATTTT	CASSVTGDSNQPQHF
-	TRBD2	TRBV9	TRBJ2-1	TGTGCCAGCAGCGTTGGTGTGACTAGCGGGACCTACAATGAGCAGTTCTTC	CASSVGVTSGTYNEQFF
-	-	TRBV28	TRBJ1-4	TGTGCCAGCAGTTATTTGGCTGAAAAACTGTTTTTT	CASSYLAEKLFF
few	TRBD2	TRBV5-1	TRBJ2-1	TGCGCCAGCAGCTTGGACTTAGCGGGGTCCTACAATGAGCAGTTCTTC	CASSLDLAGSYNEQFF
-	-	TRBV7-9	TRBJ2-1	TGTGCCAGCAGCTTAGCCACTAGGAGGGGTGAGCAGTTCTTC	CASSLATRRGEQFF
-	-	TRBV7-2	TRBJ1-1	TGTGCCAGCAGCGCCCACCAGGGGCTTTATGATGTTGAAGCTTTCTTT	CASSAHQGLYDVEAFF
-	-	TRBV1	TRBJ2-7	TGCACCAGCAGCCTAGCAAGTCCTTGGTCATACTTC	CTSSLASPWSYF
-	TRBD2	TRBV5-5	TRBJ2-2	TGTGCCAGCAGCTTGGGACTAGCGGGAAACACCGGGGAGCTGTTTTTT	CASSLGLAGNTGELFF
-	TRBD2	TRBV18	TRBJ2-1	TGTGCCAGCTCACCCGGACTAGCGGGACTCGCTGAGCAGTTCTTC	CASSPGLAGLAEQFF
-	TRBD2	TRBV6-1	TRBJ2-1	TGTGCCAGCAGTGAATTAGCGGGAGGTTACAATGAGCAGTTCTTC	CASSELAGGYNEQFF
-	-	TRBV7-8	TRBJ1-3	TGTGCCAGCAGCCAGGGTTTAAACTCTGGAAACACCATATATTTT	CASSQGLNSGNTIYF
-	-	TRBV5-1	TRBJ2-1	TGCGCCAGCAGCCAGGTTGTGGCGCGGGACCCTTACAATGAGCAGTTCTTC	CASSQVVARDPYNEQFF
-	-	TRBV27	TRBJ2-3	TGTGCCAGCAGGAGACTAGGCGGGACCCCCGGGGATACGCAGTATTTT	CASRRLGGTPGDTQYF